Listed below are T cell receptor beta chains from one sample, sequenced in a study of early T cells in non-severe SARS-CoV-2 infection. TCRdb itself ran the 5' RACE reads through MiXCR, one entry per CDR3 protein. The repertoire holds 50,000 or so distinct CDR3 sequences, approximately 12% seen once, with roughly a tenth in the top ten. The sample consisted of whole blood. The receptors stem from an adult who was a healthcare worker with PCR-confirmed SARS-CoV-2 infection or an uninfected control (not recorded which). The CDR3 runs from the conserved cysteine through the conserved F or W. D genes are given only for firm matches. Where a row states a size, it is once, few, many or the class of an expanded clone; other rows omit it.

TRBV24-1	16	many	TRBJ1-3	TRBD1	TGTGCCGCAGTGAGAGGGGGCAGGTCTTCTGGAAACACCATATATTTT	CAAVRGGRSSGNTIYF
TRBV18	14	-	TRBJ2-4	TRBD1	TGTGCCAGCTCGGCGGGACAGGGCAAAAACATTCAGTACTTC	CASSAGQGKNIQYF
TRBV24-1	16	-	TRBJ1-4	-	TGTGCCACCAGTGACCCGGCGGAGTCAACTAATGAAAAACTGTTTTTT	CATSDPAESTNEKLFF
TRBV11-2	16	many	TRBJ2-5	-	TGTGCCAGCAGCTTCCGTGCAGGGCCAACGGAAGAGACCCAGTACTTC	CASSFRAGPTEETQYF
TRBV28	14	-	TRBJ2-7	-	TGTGCCAGCAGTTTAACCCCACACAGGGACGAGCAGTACTTC	CASSLTPHRDEQYF
TRBV6-2/TRBV6-3	13	many	TRBJ2-5	-	TGTGCCAGCAGTTACTGGTCTACTGAGACCCAGTACTTC	CASSYWSTETQYF
TRBV4-3	15	-	TRBJ2-1	-	TGCGCCAGCAGCCAAGACAGGGGACCCTACAATGAGCAGTTCTTC	CASSQDRGPYNEQFF
TRBV5-1	14	many	TRBJ1-1	-	TGCGCCAGCAGCTTAGATGGGGGCCCCACTGAAGCTTTCTTT	CASSLDGGPTEAFF
TRBV4-3	15	many	TRBJ1-4	-	TGCGCCAGCAGCCAAGAAGAAAAGGGGGATGAAAAACTGTTTTTT	CASSQEEKGDEKLFF
TRBV6-5	15	many	TRBJ1-4	-	TGTGCCAGCAGTTCGGTTAGGGGGTCTCGTGAAAAACTGTTTTTT	CASSSVRGSREKLFF
TRBV7-6	16	-	TRBJ2-1	TRBD2	TGTGTCAGCAGCTTGGCTAGCGGAAACTCCTACAATGAGCAGTTCTTC	CVSSLASGNSYNEQFF
TRBV18	15	many	TRBJ2-7	-	TGTGCCAGCTCACCACCAGGGACCGGCTCCTACGAGCAGTACTTC	CASSPPGTGSYEQYF
TRBV7-9	15	few	TRBJ1-1	TRBD1	TGTGCCAGCAGCCCGGACAGGGGGCGAAACACTGAAGCTTTCTTT	CASSPDRGRNTEAFF
TRBV7-3	16	-	TRBJ2-3	TRBD1	TGTGCCAGCAGCTTACTAAGGGACAGGGTTTTCGATACGCAGTATTTT	CASSLLRDRVFDTQYF
TRBV5-1	14	many	TRBJ2-3	-	TGCGCCAGCACTAAGCTAGCAGTCACAGATACGCAGTATTTT	CASTKLAVTDTQYF
TRBV5-6	13	few	TRBJ1-3	TRBD1	TGTGCCAGCAGTCCGGACAGGGGAAACACCATATATTTT	CASSPDRGNTIYF
TRBV29-1	16	once	TRBJ2-1	TRBD2	TGCAGCGGCATGGGGACTAGCGGGGCGTCCTACAATGAGCAGTTCTTC	CSGMGTSGASYNEQFF
TRBV20-1	11	few	TRBJ1-2	TRBD1	TGCAGTGCCTCCCCGGACAGGAGCTACACCTTC	CSASPDRSYTF
TRBV11-2	18	-	TRBJ2-3	-	TGTGCCAGCAGCTTAGATCTTGGAGTTAGGCTAGGCACAGATACGCAGTATTTT	CASSLDLGVRLGTDTQYF
TRBV29-1	14	few	TRBJ1-2	TRBD1	TGCAGCGTGTGGGACAGGGCTCCAGAGTATGGCTACACCTTC	CSVWDRAPEYGYTF
TRBV29-1	14	-	TRBJ1-2	-	TGCAGCGTACCCCCCGGGGGGCGTTACTATGGCTACACCTTC	CSVPPGGRYYGYTF
TRBV30	13	few	TRBJ2-7	-	TGTGCCTGGGAGAAGTCGGAAACCTACGAGCAGTACTTC	CAWEKSETYEQYF
TRBV27	16	many	TRBJ1-1	TRBD1	TGTGCCAGCAGTTTATCCGGGACAGGGTTGAACACTGAAGCTTTCTTT	CASSLSGTGLNTEAFF
TRBV28	15	many	TRBJ2-1	TRBD2	TGTGCCAGCAGCCAAACTAGCGGGAGGGCGAATGAGCAGTTCTTC	CASSQTSGRANEQFF
TRBV6-2/TRBV6-3	11	many	TRBJ2-5	-	TGTGCCAGCAGTTTGAGCGAGACCCAGTACTTC	CASSLSETQYF
TRBV7-3	13	many	TRBJ1-6	TRBD1	TGTGCCAGCAGCCCAGACAGGGGTTCACCCCTCCACTTT	CASSPDRGSPLHF
TRBV5-1	17	-	TRBJ1-5	TRBD1	TGCGCCAGCAGCTGGGGGACAGGCCGACTCGGCAATCAGCCCCAGCATTTT	CASSWGTGRLGNQPQHF
TRBV5-6	16	many	TRBJ2-7	-	TGTGCCAGCAGCTTGTACGGGACAAAGAGCTCCTACGAGCAGTACTTC	CASSLYGTKSSYEQYF
TRBV27	14	-	TRBJ2-1	TRBD2	TGTGCCAGCAGTGAGCGGGGGGCCTACAATGAGCAGTTCTTC	CASSERGAYNEQFF
TRBV6-5	15	many	TRBJ2-2	-	TGTGCCAGCAGTCTCGGGAGTCCCGCCACCGGGGAGCTGTTTTTT	CASSLGSPATGELFF
TRBV19	13	few	TRBJ2-3	-	TGTGCCAGTAGTATAAGAGGCGCAGATACGCAGTATTTT	CASSIRGADTQYF
TRBV7-2	15	few	TRBJ1-5	-	TGTGCCAGCAGCTTCTCCCGGGCATCCAATCAGCCCCAGCATTTT	CASSFSRASNQPQHF
TRBV12-3/TRBV12-4	15	-	TRBJ1-5	-	TGTGCCAGCAGTTTATCTGGGAGTTCCAATCAGCCCCAGCATTTT	CASSLSGSSNQPQHF
TRBV7-9	11	many	TRBJ2-1	TRBD2	TGTGCCAGCAGGGGGGGGACTGAGCAGTTCTTC	CASRGGTEQFF
TRBV9	14	few	TRBJ1-4	-	TGTGCCAGCAGTGACAGCATGGATAATGAAAAACTGTTTTTT	CASSDSMDNEKLFF
TRBV13	15	-	TRBJ2-1	TRBD2	TGTGCCAGCAGCCCCGGGAGGCCCGGGGCGAATGAGCAGTTCTTC	CASSPGRPGANEQFF
TRBV29-1	13	many	TRBJ1-2	-	TGCAGCGTTGGGGGGACATTGGCTAATGGCTACACCTTC	CSVGGTLANGYTF